This T cell receptor (beta chain) was recorded in a study of OX40 agonist ivuxolimab in advanced cancers. V lost 6 bases, J lost 2 bases, and 7 bases stayed unmatched. This CDR3 has 15 residues. Germline-derived CDR1 and CDR2 are LNHDA and SQIVND (reference sequence). TCRdb keeps only in-frame clones here, not all; method: immunoSEQ multiplex PCR. The sample lists fewer than 120,000 clones, 89% occurring once. The sequence was collected from an adult with an advanced solid tumor such as melanoma, head and neck, liver or kidney cancer. This chain joins TRBV19 and TRBJ2-3; 8 bases are shared with TRBD2. The sample consisted of CD4+ or CD8+ T cells sorted from blood, taken in a trial of the OX40 agonist ivuxolimab. This CDR3 reads CASRRFSGNTDTQYF. CDR3 nucleotides: TGTGCCAGTAGACGGTTTAGCGGGAACACAGATACGCAGTATTTT.